This entry features one TCR beta chain sequence. Its antigen is not identified. A much more abundant neighbour one base away suggests this may be a read error. No conserved phenylalanine or tryptophan is present at the end of the CDR3, so a read error is the likely explanation. This entry comes from a study of post-analysis software for immune sequencing data. Study-level findings and limits: Compared with controls, patients showed significantly lower normalized Chao1 diversity. About 5 TRBV segments appeared more often in patients than in controls, and TRBV5-6, TRBV5-1 and TRBV20-1 were among these. Samples from one preparation batch, clustered by F measure, grouped strongly together.

This CDR3 comprises 12 residues. V gave up 4 bases and J gave up 3 bases, with 4 bases separating them. Germline-derived CDR1 and CDR2 are KGHDR and SFDVKD. Unique molecular identifiers were carried by the TCR beta cDNA libraries. TCRdb passed the PCR reads through MiXCR, listing each CDR3 protein once. The sample shows about 200,000 distinct CDR3 sequences, 29% of them seen only once. The chain employs TRBV24-1 and TRBJ2-3, with D hard to call. The TCR comes from a girl between 2 and 17 years old with multiple sclerosis. Sample: blood. CDR3 sequence (DNA): TGTGCCACCAGTGACCAGACAGATACGCAGTATCTT. It yields the protein CATSDQTDTQYL.